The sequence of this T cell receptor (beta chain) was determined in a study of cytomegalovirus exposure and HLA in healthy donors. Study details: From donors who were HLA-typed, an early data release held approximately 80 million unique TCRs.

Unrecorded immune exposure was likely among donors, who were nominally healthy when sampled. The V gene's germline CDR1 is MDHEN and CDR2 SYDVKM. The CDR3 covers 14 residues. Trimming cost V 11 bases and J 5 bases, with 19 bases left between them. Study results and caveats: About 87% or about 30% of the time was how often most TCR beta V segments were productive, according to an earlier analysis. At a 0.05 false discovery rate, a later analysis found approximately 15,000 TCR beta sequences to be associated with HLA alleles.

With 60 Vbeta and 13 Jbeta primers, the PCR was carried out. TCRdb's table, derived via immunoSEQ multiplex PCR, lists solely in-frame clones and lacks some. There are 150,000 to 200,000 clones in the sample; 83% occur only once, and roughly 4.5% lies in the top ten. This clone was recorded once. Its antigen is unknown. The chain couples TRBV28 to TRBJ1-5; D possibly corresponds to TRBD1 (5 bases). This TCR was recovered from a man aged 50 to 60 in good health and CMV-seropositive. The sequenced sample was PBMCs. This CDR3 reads CAPKRGRGDQPQHF. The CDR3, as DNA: TGTGCCCCAAAACGGGGACGGGGGGATCAGCCCCAGCATTTT.